The rows below give T cell receptor beta chains drawn from one sample of a study of T cells after yellow fever vaccination. TCRdb processed the 5' RACE reads anew with MiXCR; each CDR3 protein has one entry. Found here are about 210,000 distinct CDR3 sequences, about 3% of them singletons; the top ten hold 3.2%. The sequenced sample was CD4+ T cells sorted from PBMCs, obtained 10 days after the yellow fever booster vaccination. All receptors derive from a young man who received the YFV17D yellow fever vaccine. Both conserved end residues are part of each CDR3. The D gene is left open where the match is weak. Where a row states a size, it is once, few, many or the class of an expanded clone; other rows omit it.

v_call	j_call	d_call	clone_size	cdr3_nt	cdr3_aa
TRBV6-2/TRBV6-3	TRBJ1-5	TRBD1	few	TGTGCCAGCAGACAGGGGATAGCAAATCAGCCCCAGCATTTT	CASRQGIANQPQHF
TRBV5-4	TRBJ2-6	TRBD2	many	TGTGCCAGCAGCTTGGCCGGGGGGACCGGGGCCAACGTCCTGACTTTC	CASSLAGGTGANVLTF
TRBV20-1	TRBJ2-5	TRBD2	-	TGCAGTGCTGCGGGGGGGCCGGGGCACTTGGGGGAGACCCAGTACTTC	CSAAGGPGHLGETQYF
TRBV11-2	TRBJ2-4	TRBD1	many	TGTGCCAGCAGCTTAGTAGCGGGACAGGGGAGTGACATTCAGTACTTC	CASSLVAGQGSDIQYF
TRBV29-1	TRBJ2-5	-	-	TGCAGCGTTGGCGGGCCGGAGACCCAGTACTTC	CSVGGPETQYF
TRBV14	TRBJ2-2	-	many	TGTGCCAGCAGCCAACGCAGGAACACCGGGGAGCTGTTTTTT	CASSQRRNTGELFF
TRBV4-1	TRBJ2-5	-	many	TGCGCCAGCAGCCTCGGGACGGAAGAGACCCAGTACTTC	CASSLGTEETQYF
TRBV12-3/TRBV12-4	TRBJ2-7	-	many	TGTGCCAGCAGTTTAGGCAGGGGCAAGTCCTACGAGCAGTACTTC	CASSLGRGKSYEQYF
TRBV11-2	TRBJ2-5	-	many	TGTGCCAGCAGCTTAGACCCGGTGTACCAAGAGACCCAGTACTTC	CASSLDPVYQETQYF
TRBV3-1	TRBJ1-1	-	few	TGTGCCAGCAGCCAACTCTCCGGGACAAGCTCTGAAGCTTTCTTT	CASSQLSGTSSEAFF
TRBV9	TRBJ2-3	-	few	TGTGCCAGCAGCGTAGATGAGGGAGCGGGCCCAGATACGCAGTATTTT	CASSVDEGAGPDTQYF
TRBV4-1	TRBJ1-6	TRBD1	many	TGCGCCAGCAGCCCGACAGGGGTCGATAATTCACCCCTCCACTTT	CASSPTGVDNSPLHF
TRBV7-9	TRBJ1-4	-	-	TGTGCCAGTAACACCGGGACGCTCGCCAGGGAAAAACTGTTTTTT	CASNTGTLAREKLFF
TRBV5-6	TRBJ2-1	-	-	TGTGCCAGCAGCCCCGGACGGAAATCCTACAATGAGCAGTTCTTC	CASSPGRKSYNEQFF
TRBV12-3/TRBV12-4	TRBJ1-1	-	many	TGTGCCAGCAGCCGGGCCTTTGAGGCTTTCTTT	CASSRAFEAFF
TRBV3-1	TRBJ2-3	TRBD1	many	TGTGCCAGCGGGCTTTTAGGGGGCAGGAGGACAGATACGCAGTATTTT	CASGLLGGRRTDTQYF
TRBV12-3/TRBV12-4	TRBJ2-4	-	many	TGTGCCAGCAGCCCTTCTGGCGGGGCCAAAAACATTCAGTACTTC	CASSPSGGAKNIQYF
TRBV9	TRBJ2-2	TRBD2	few	TGTGCCAGCAGCCCCCGCAGCGGGGGGGCCATAGGGGAGCTGTTTTTT	CASSPRSGGAIGELFF
TRBV3-1	TRBJ1-1	-	many	TGTGCCAGCAGCCAAGAAGACCCTTTAAACACTGAAGCTTTCTTT	CASSQEDPLNTEAFF
TRBV20-1	TRBJ2-3	TRBD2	few	TGCAGTGCAGAACTAGCGGGGAGCACAGATACGCAGTATTTT	CSAELAGSTDTQYF
TRBV5-4	TRBJ1-5	-	few	TGTGCCAGCAGCTTGGGCGGGGGGAAACAGCCCCAGCATTTT	CASSLGGGKQPQHF
TRBV6-5	TRBJ2-5	-	many	TGTGCCAGCGGCCTCCTAGGGGCAGGCGAGACCCAGTACTTC	CASGLLGAGETQYF
TRBV12-3/TRBV12-4	TRBJ1-2	-	many	TGTGCCAGCAGCCGGATTGGGGAGATCGGCTATGGCTACACCTTC	CASSRIGEIGYGYTF
TRBV12-3/TRBV12-4	TRBJ1-2	-	-	TGTGCCAGCAGCCAGATGATTAACTATGGCTACACCTTC	CASSQMINYGYTF
TRBV5-1	TRBJ2-5	TRBD2	many	TGCGCCAGCAGCCTATGGACTAGCGGACAAGAGACCCAGTACTTC	CASSLWTSGQETQYF
TRBV7-2	TRBJ2-3	-	few	TGTGCCAGCAGCTTATTGCGACGGGCAGATACGCAGTATTTT	CASSLLRRADTQYF
TRBV7-9	TRBJ1-5	TRBD1	many	TGTGCCAGCAGCTCGGGACAGGGGACCGGTCAGCCCCAGCATTTT	CASSSGQGTGQPQHF